These 16 T cell receptor beta chains came from one sample sequenced in a study of identical twins. From the 5' RACE reads, TCRdb called clonotypes with MiXCR, one entry per CDR3 protein. The sample records around 490,000 distinct CDR3 sequences, more than 20% being singletons. In addition, the sample was reused for a study of yellow fever vaccine responses in identical twins.

The sample taken for sequencing was CD4+ T cells sorted from blood. The source is a woman aged 18-30 years in good health.

CDR3 in DNA: TGTGCCAGCAGCTTAGCCGGGGCGAAGGGTACGCAGTATTTT. Protein: CASSLAGAKGTQYF. V usage is TRBV7-9 and J usage is TRBJ2-3, with D perhaps matching TRBD1 or TRBD2 (5 bases each). This CDR3 region has 14 residues. Germline loops: CDR1 SEHNR, CDR2 FQNEAQ (reference sequence). The V end was cut by 0 bases, the J end by 8 bases, with 12 bases between.

V gene TRBV19 combines with J gene TRBJ2-1; 7 nucleotides agree with TRBD1. V shed 5 bases, J shed 4 bases, and the junction held 11 bases outside the gene matches. CDR3 size: 16 residues. The germline V gene encodes CDR1 LNHDA and CDR2 SQIVND (reference sequence). This chain's CDR3 is CASSPSRGSGYNEQFF. The CDR3, as DNA: TGTGCCAGTAGTCCGTCCAGGGGGTCCGGATACAATGAGCAGTTCTTC.

The chain has TRBV6-5 and TRBJ2-3; 8 bases line up with TRBD2. Per the germline V gene, CDR1 is MNHEY and CDR2 is SVGAGI. J was trimmed by 5 bases and V by 2 bases; bases with no gene match: 12. The CDR3 loop spans 17 amino acids. In DNA, the CDR3 is TGTGCCAGCAGTTACCACCGTGGGGCCGCGGGGGGAGATACGCAGTATTTT. It codes for CASSYHRGAAGGDTQYF.

This clonotype turned up a few times. This chain links TRBV11-2 with TRBJ1-2; D possibly corresponds to TRBD1 (6 bases). The CDR3 has 14 residues. V was clipped by 1 base and J by 6 bases, with 12 bases between them. CDR1 is SGHAT, CDR2 FQNNGV, per germline. CDR3 in DNA: TGTGCCAGCAGCTTAGCGGACAGCTTTAATGGCTACACCTTC. Translation: CASSLADSFNGYTF.

J is TRBJ2-3 and V is TRBV24-1, with 11 bases aligning to TRBD1. The germline V gene encodes CDR1 KGHDR and CDR2 SFDVKD. V lost 3 bases to trimming and J lost 3 bases; unmatched junction nucleotides: 7. This CDR3 region has 17 residues. The CDR3 nucleotides are TGTGCCACCAGTGATACCTGGACAGGGGGCTTAACAGATACGCAGTATTTT. Its translation: CATSDTWTGGLTDTQYF.

This clonotype was seen more than once but under ten times. The chain employs TRBV15 and TRBJ1-5; D is unclear. Between the trimmed V and J ends, which lost 0 bases and 2 bases, there was a span of 11 bases. Germline-derived CDR1 and CDR2 are LNHNV and YYDKDF (reference sequence). CDR3 length: 16 residues. CDR3: CATSREERKGNQPQHF. The DNA of the CDR3 is TGTGCCACCAGCAGAGAGGAAAGAAAGGGCAATCAGCCCCAGCATTTT. Based on the CDR3 plus reference TRBV15 and TRBJ1-5, the full variable domain is DAMVIQNPRYQVTQFGKPVTLSCSQTLNHNVMYWYQQKSSQAPKLLFHYYDKDFNNEADTPDNFQSRRPNTSFCFLDIRSPGLGDTAMYLCATSREERKGNQPQHFGDGTRLSIL.

V usage is TRBV28 and J usage is TRBJ1-5; D not certain. Trimming pared 6 bases from V and 0 bases from J, leaving 9 bases between. CDR1 and CDR2 (germline): MDHEN, SYDVKM. This CDR3 is built from 14 residues. CDR3 DNA sequence: TGTGCCAGCAGAAGATCAATTAGCAATCAGCCCCAGCATTTT. This sequence encodes CASRRSISNQPQHF.

This clonotype was recorded at least ten times. The J gene is TRBJ2-7, the V gene TRBV2; 8 bases line up with TRBD1. CDR1 SNHLY and CDR2 FYNNEI come from the germline V gene. The CDR3 contains 14 residues. With V trimmed by 6 bases and J by 2 bases, 6 bases remained unmatched. The CDR3 DNA is TGTGCCAGCAGATACCAGGGGGCGGCCTACGAGCAGTACTTC. Its protein is CASRYQGAAYEQYF.

The genes are TRBV5-1 and TRBJ2-3; unclear D gene. From germline, CDR1 is SGHRS and CDR2 YFSETQ. Trimming took 1 base from V and 0 from J, leaving 12 bases between them. CDR3 length: 16 residues. This CDR3 is CASSLIPPPSTDTQYF. CDR3 DNA sequence: TGCGCCAGCAGCTTGATTCCTCCCCCTAGCACAGATACGCAGTATTTT.

This clonotype was seen only once. The chain joins TRBV7-3 to TRBJ2-3; D is unclear. The CDR3 spans 16 residues. CDR1 and CDR2 from the germline V gene are SGHTA and FQGTGA. Trimming removed 2 bases from V and 4 bases from J, with 16 bases in between. The chain's CDR3 is CASSLAPLPNADTQYF. In DNA, the CDR3 is TGTGCCAGCAGCTTAGCCCCACTCCCGAACGCAGATACGCAGTATTTT.

The gene calls are TRBV9 and TRBJ2-1, with D perhaps TRBD2 (6 bases). The V end lost 2 bases, the J end lost 0 bases, and 12 bases lay between the germline ends. There are 16 residues in the CDR3. Germline V gene sequence: CDR1 SGDLS, CDR2 YYNGEE. The DNA of the CDR3 is TGTGCCAGCAGCGTTGGTAGCGGATTCTCCTACAATGAGCAGTTCTTC. As protein: CASSVGSGFSYNEQFF. Full variable domain (missing parts from reference TRBV9 and TRBJ2-1): DSGVTQTPKHLITATGQRVTLRCSPRSGDLSVYWYQQSLDQGLQFLIQYYNGEERAKGNILERFSAQQFPDLHSELNLSSLELGDSALYFCASSVGSGFSYNEQFFGPGTRLTVL.

The chain links TRBV2 to TRBJ1-2, with TRBD1 as a possible D gene (5 bases). Between the trimmed V and J ends, which lost 8 bases and 2 bases, there was a span of 12 bases. Germline assignment: CDR1 SNHLY and CDR2 FYNNEI. The length of the CDR3 is 13 residues. CDR3 loop: CASGDGQNYGYTF. CDR3 bases: TGTGCCAGCGGCGACGGACAAAACTATGGCTACACCTTC.

The sample holds a few counts of this clonotype. J is TRBJ2-3 and V is TRBV6-1; D unresolved. Trimming pared 7 bases from V and 0 bases from J, leaving 26 bases between. Germline V gives CDR1 MNHNS, CDR2 SASEGT. The CDR3 length is 19 residues. CDR3 DNA: TGTGCCAGCACGCCGCCAAGGTGGACCGCCGAAGAAAGCACAGATACGCAGTATTTT. Translation gives CASTPPRWTAEESTDTQYF.

This clonotype was picked up a small number of times. The chain recombines TRBV6-6 with TRBJ2-7; tentative D call: TRBD1 (5 bases). This CDR3 is 13 amino acids long. V lost 7 bases and J 2 bases, leaving 12 bases between the germline ends. The germline gives CDR1 MNHNY, CDR2 SVGAGI (reference sequence). Here the CDR3 DNA reads TGTGCCAGCACCCCGACAGAAACCTACGAGCAGTACTTC. The encoded protein is CASTPTETYEQYF.

This clonotype was seen more than once but under ten times. This chain links TRBV6-1 with TRBJ2-1, with a possible D match to TRBD1 (6 bases). The CDR3 totals 15 residues. Germline assignment: CDR1 MNHNS and CDR2 SASEGT. V lost 3 bases and J 4 bases, leaving 13 bases between the germline ends. The DNA of the CDR3 is TGTGCCAGCAGTGATTCTCTCCAGGGGTACAATGAGCAGTTCTTC. Amino acid sequence: CASSDSLQGYNEQFF.

This clonotype has a handful of counts. V usage is TRBV12-3 or TRBV12-4 and J usage is TRBJ1-2, with unresolved D. Trimming left V 5 bases short and J 3 bases short, with 10 bases between. CDR3 size: 13 residues. CDR3 loop: CASSPDAYYGYTF. In nucleotides, the CDR3 is TGTGCCAGCAGTCCCGATGCATACTATGGCTACACCTTC.